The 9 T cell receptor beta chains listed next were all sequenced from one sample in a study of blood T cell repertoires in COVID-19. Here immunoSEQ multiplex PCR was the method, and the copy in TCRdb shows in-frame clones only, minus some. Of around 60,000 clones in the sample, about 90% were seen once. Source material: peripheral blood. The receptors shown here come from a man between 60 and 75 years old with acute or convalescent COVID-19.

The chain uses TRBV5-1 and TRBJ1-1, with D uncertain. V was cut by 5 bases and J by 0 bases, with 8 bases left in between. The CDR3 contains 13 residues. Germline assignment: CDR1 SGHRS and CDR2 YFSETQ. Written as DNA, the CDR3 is TGCGCCAGCAGACTAGACCTGAACACTGAAGCTTTCTTT. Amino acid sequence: CASRLDLNTEAFF.

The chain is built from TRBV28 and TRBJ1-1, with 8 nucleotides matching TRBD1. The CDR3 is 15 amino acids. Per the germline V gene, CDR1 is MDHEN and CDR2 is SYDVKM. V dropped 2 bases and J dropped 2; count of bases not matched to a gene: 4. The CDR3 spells CASSLRDRLNTEAFF. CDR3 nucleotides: TGTGCCAGCAGTTTAAGGGACAGGCTAAACACTGAAGCTTTCTTT.

CDR3: CASSLGSGNTGELFF. Written as DNA, the CDR3 is TGTGCCAGCAGCTTGGGTAGCGGGAACACCGGGGAGCTGTTTTTT. The chain has TRBV7-3 and TRBJ2-2, with a tentative D call TRBD2 (6 bases). Germline-derived CDR1 and CDR2 are SGHTA and FQGTGA. V was shortened by 3 bases and J by 1 base, with 9 bases between the two germline ends. There are 15 residues in the CDR3.

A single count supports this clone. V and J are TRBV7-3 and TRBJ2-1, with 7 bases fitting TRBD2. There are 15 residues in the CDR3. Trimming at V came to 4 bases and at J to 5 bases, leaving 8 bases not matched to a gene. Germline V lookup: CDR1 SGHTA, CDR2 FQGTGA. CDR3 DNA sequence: TGTGCCAGCAGCTCTTTAGCGGGCCCAAACAATGAGCAGTTCTTC. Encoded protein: CASSSLAGPNNEQFF.

In DNA form, the CDR3 reads TGTGCCAGCAGTCTGGGGCTTTACGAGCAGTACTTC. The encoded protein is CASSLGLYEQYF. The rearrangement uses TRBV2 and TRBJ2-7; tentative D call: TRBD1 (5 bases). V lost 5 bases and J lost 4, with 9 bases in between. CDR1 and CDR2 (germline): SNHLY, FYNNEI. The CDR3 spans 12 residues.

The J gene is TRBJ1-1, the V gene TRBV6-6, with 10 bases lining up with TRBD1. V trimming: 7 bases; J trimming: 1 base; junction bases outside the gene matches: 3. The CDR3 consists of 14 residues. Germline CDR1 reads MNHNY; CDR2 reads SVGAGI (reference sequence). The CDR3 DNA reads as TGTGCCAGCACCCGGGACAGGGGGAACACTGAAGCTTTCTTT. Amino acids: CASTRDRGNTEAFF.

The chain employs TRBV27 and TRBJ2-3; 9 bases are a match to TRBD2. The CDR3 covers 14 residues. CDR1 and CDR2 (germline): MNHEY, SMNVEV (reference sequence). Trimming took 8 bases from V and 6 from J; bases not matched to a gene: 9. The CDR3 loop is CASASGDVLDTQYF. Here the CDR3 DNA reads TGTGCCAGCGCTAGCGGGGATGTTTTGGATACGCAGTATTTT.

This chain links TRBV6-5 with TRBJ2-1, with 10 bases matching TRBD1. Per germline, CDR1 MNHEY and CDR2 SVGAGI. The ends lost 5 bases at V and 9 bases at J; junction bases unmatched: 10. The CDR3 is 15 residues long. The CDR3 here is CASSPIGTGDSEQFF. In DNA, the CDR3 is TGTGCCAGCAGTCCCATCGGGACAGGGGATAGTGAGCAGTTCTTC.

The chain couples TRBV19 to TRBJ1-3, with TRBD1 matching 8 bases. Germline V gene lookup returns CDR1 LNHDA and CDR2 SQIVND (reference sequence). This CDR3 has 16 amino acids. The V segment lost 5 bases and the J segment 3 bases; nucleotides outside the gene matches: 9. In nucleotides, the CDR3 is TGTGCCAGTAGTCCCCTCAGGGGGCAGGATGGAAACACCATATATTTT. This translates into CASSPLRGQDGNTIYF.